This TCR beta chain was observed in a study of blood T cell repertoires in COVID-19. Study-wide context: Specimens from acute and convalescent COVID-19 originated in the United States, Italy and Spain. In each case, the material was cDNA or gDNA derived from T cells, B-cell-depleted T cells, or PBMCs.

This CDR3 spans 15 amino acids. Germline V gives CDR1 SNHLY, CDR2 FYNNEI. V was pared by 6 bases and J by 0 bases, with 5 bases of the junction left unmatched. Methods used by the authors: Reference gene primers were amplified, and this amplification served to estimate nucleated cell counts. The repertoire was sequenced with immunoSEQ multiplex PCR; TCRdb's copy has only in-frame clones and lacks some. V and J calls and clone size are copied from that table; D and trimming were computed from the DNA. Found here are 350,000 to 450,000 clones, 85% of them singletons; the top ten hold 3.5% to 4%. The sample was peripheral blood. The chain employs TRBV2 and TRBJ1-3; 7 bases align to TRBD1. The TCR originated in a woman between 18 and 29 years old with acute or convalescent COVID-19. CDR3: CASSEGAHSGNTIYF. As DNA, the CDR3 is TGTGCCAGCAGCGAGGGGGCCCACTCTGGAAACACCATATATTTT.